This TCR beta chain was captured in a study of shared T cell receptors in the human thymus. This table comes from immunoSEQ multiplex PCR, and its TCRdb copy is limited to in-frame clones, with some not included. This sample carries 600,000 to 900,000 clones, 70% to 90% of them seen once, and the ten largest clones take roughly 0.01%. This sample was shared with a second study, whose subject was human thymus T cells. As that report states: Corrective cardiac operations yielded the resected thymus tissue. Among thymic and blood repertoires, usage of V and J genes appeared biased. Related research reported highly overlapping thymic repertoires among unrelated individuals.

This sequence originates from a girl in the first two years of life with a congenital heart defect. Sequencing input: thymocytes.

In DNA form, the CDR3 reads TGTGCCAGCATGCTCGGTGGAAACACCATATATTTT. This gives the protein CASMLGGNTIYF. This chain uses TRBV2 with TRBJ1-3; D gene ambiguous. Trimming left V 7 bases short and J 3 bases short, with 7 bases between. Germline-derived CDR1 and CDR2 are SNHLY and FYNNEI. CDR3 size: 12 residues. Full variable domain (outside the CDR3, taken from reference TRBV2 and TRBJ1-3): EPEVTQTPSHQVTQMGQEVILRCVPISNHLYFYWYRQILGQKVEFLVSFYNNEISEKSEIFDDQFSVERPDGSNFTLKIRSTKLEDSAMYFCASMLGGNTIYFGEGSWLTVV.